In this sample, the clone carrying this T cell receptor beta chain turned up a few times. Antigen: not known. This record comes from a study of T cells in Graves' hyperthyroidism and ophthalmopathy. Study overall: The blood sample was taken at first diagnosis, before treatment began.

Patients aged 18 to 65 with hyperthyroidism were newly diagnosed, with duration under 2 months. Thyroid ultrasound, orbital computed tomography, clinical symptoms, and serum thyroxine and TRAb underpinned diagnoses. Study-wide results and caveats: Model-based prediction identified ophthalmopathy a median about 6.8 months prior to its onset.

This CDR3 is built from 13 residues. The V end lost 5 bases, the J end lost 8 bases, and 13 bases lay between the germline ends. Germline V gene sequence: CDR1 SEHNR, CDR2 FQNEAQ (reference sequence). TCR beta CDR3 sequences were amplified from RNA transcripts. A set of HTBI primers served as the primers for a first-round RT-PCR of the TCR CDR3. TCRdb reprocessed the multiplex PCR reads via MiXCR and lists one record per CDR3 protein. The sample includes fewer than 450,000 distinct CDR3 sequences, about a sixth seen only once; the top ten take 30% to 35%. The clonotype was recovered from a woman aged 25 to 39 with Graves' hyperthyroidism that later progressed to Graves' ophthalmopathy. The sequencing sample was made of blood. V and J are TRBV7-9 and TRBJ2-1; D is uncertain. CDR3 loop: CASSPPLEYEQFF. As DNA, the CDR3 is TGTGCCAGCAGCCCCCCCCTGGAATATGAGCAGTTCTTC.